These T cell receptor beta chains were read from a single sample in a study of blood T cell repertoires in COVID-19. Data came from immunoSEQ multiplex PCR; TCRdb stores just in-frame clones and leaves some out. This sample has approximately 91,000 clones, with about 75% found just once. Material for sequencing was peripheral blood. These receptor sequences come from an elderly woman with acute or convalescent COVID-19. CDR3s include the opening cysteine and the closing phenylalanine or tryptophan. D genes are given only for firm matches. Some rows have no size entry. The others give once, few or many, or a class for an expanded clone.

D: NA; size: NA; J: TRBJ2-3; V: TRBV4-1; CDR3: CASSHGGKTPDTQYF; DNA: TGCGCCAGCAGCCATGGCGGAAAAACCCCAGATACGCAGTATTTT
D: TRBD1; size: NA; J: TRBJ2-1; V: TRBV5-4; CDR3: CASSLGPLTGNNEQFF; DNA: TGTGCCAGCAGCTTGGGACCCCTGACAGGGAACAATGAGCAGTTCTTC
D: TRBD1; size: NA; J: TRBJ2-7; V: TRBV5-6; CDR3: CASTDGTARHEQYF; DNA: TGTGCCAGCACCGATGGGACAGCCCGCCACGAGCAGTACTTC
D: TRBD2; size: NA; J: TRBJ2-1; V: TRBV4-3; CDR3: CASSQEALAGGSSYNEQFF; DNA: TGCGCCAGCAGCCAAGAGGCGTTAGCGGGGGGGAGCTCCTACAATGAGCAGTTCTTC
D: TRBD2; size: NA; J: TRBJ2-7; V: TRBV2; CDR3: CASRGSGDLIF; DNA: TGTGCCAGCAGGGGTAGCGGGGATCTGATTTTC
D: NA; size: NA; J: TRBJ2-5; V: TRBV7-2; CDR3: CASSPSLTRAGETQYF; DNA: TGTGCCAGCAGCCCATCTCTAACTAGGGCGGGAGAGACCCAGTACTTC
D: NA; size: NA; J: TRBJ2-2; V: TRBV28; CDR3: CASSSYQAGELFF; DNA: TGTGCCAGCTCTTCTTATCAGGCCGGGGAGCTGTTTTTT
D: TRBD1; size: NA; J: TRBJ2-1; V: TRBV4-3; CDR3: CASSQGGTGGFF; DNA: TGCGCCAGCAGCCAAGGGGGGACAGGGGGGTTCTTC
D: TRBD2; size: NA; J: TRBJ2-5; V: TRBV19; CDR3: CASNPGTSEETQYF; DNA: TGTGCCAGTAACCCCGGGACTAGCGAAGAGACCCAGTACTTC
D: NA; size: NA; J: TRBJ1-1; V: TRBV30; CDR3: CAWSGTRRSEAFF; DNA: TGTGCCTGGAGTGGGACAAGGAGATCTGAAGCTTTCTTT
D: NA; size: few; J: TRBJ1-1; V: TRBV12-3/TRBV12-4; CDR3: CASSRGVGTEAFF; DNA: TGTGCCAGCAGCCGGGGGGTGGGGACTGAAGCTTTCTTT
D: TRBD2; size: NA; J: TRBJ2-7; V: TRBV6-2/TRBV6-3; CDR3: CASSYPEREYTPSSYEQYF; DNA: TGTGCCAGCAGTTACCCCGAGCGGGAGTATACCCCGAGCTCCTACGAGCAGTACTTC
D: TRBD2; size: NA; J: TRBJ2-1; V: TRBV6-1; CDR3: CASSVRNPSLAGAYNEQFF; DNA: TGTGCCAGCAGTGTACGAAACCCGAGTCTAGCGGGAGCTTACAATGAGCAGTTCTTC
D: NA; size: NA; J: TRBJ1-5; V: TRBV6-2/TRBV6-3; CDR3: CASSLGGQPQHF; DNA: TGTGCCAGCAGTTTGGGGGGTCAGCCCCAGCATTTT